This entry concerns a single T cell receptor beta chain. This entry belongs to a study of blood T cell repertoires in COVID-19. Study context: Some COVID-19 samples were acute and others convalescent; all came from the United States, Italy and Spain.

TCRdb's copy holds only in-frame clones and misses some; the assay was immunoSEQ multiplex PCR. The data show around 240,000 clones, roughly 84% seen once. V was trimmed by 3 bases and J by 9 bases, leaving 9 bases between them. CDR1 and CDR2 from the germline V gene are SGHDT and YYEEEE. CDR3 length: 11 amino acids. V usage is TRBV5-6 and J usage is TRBJ1-2; perhaps TRBD1 as D (5 bases). The sample consisted of peripheral blood. The sequence was obtained from a man in his forties with acute or convalescent COVID-19. CDR3 residues: CASSSGFSYTF. DNA of the CDR3: TGTGCCAGCAGCTCAGGGTTTAGCTACACCTTC. The variable domain in full, completed from reference TRBV5-6 and TRBJ1-2, reads DAGVTQSPTHLIKTRGQQVTLRCSPKSGHDTVSWYQQALGQGPQFIFQYYEEEERQRGNFPDRFSGHQFPNYSSELNVNALLLGDSALYLCASSSGFSYTFGSGTRLTVV.